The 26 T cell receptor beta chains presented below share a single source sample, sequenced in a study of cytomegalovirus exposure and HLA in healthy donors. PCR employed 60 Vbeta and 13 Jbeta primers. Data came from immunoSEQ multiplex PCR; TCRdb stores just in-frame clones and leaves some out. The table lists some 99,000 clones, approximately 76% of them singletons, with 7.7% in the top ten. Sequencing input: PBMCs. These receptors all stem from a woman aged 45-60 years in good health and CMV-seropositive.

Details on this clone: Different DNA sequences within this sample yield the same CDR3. The CDR3 is CASSAQALQETQYF. Here the CDR3 DNA reads TGTGCCAGCAGCGCCCAGGCGCTCCAGGAGACCCAGTACTTC. V and J are TRBV5-4 and TRBJ2-5; D not certain. Trimming pared 4 bases from V and 5 bases from J, leaving 15 bases between. Germline loops: CDR1 SGHNT, CDR2 YYREEE (reference sequence). The CDR3 contains 14 residues.

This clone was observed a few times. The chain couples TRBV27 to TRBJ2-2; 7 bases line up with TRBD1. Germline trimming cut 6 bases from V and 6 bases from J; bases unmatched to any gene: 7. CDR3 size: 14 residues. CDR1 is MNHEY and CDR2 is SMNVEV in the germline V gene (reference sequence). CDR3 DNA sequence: TGTGCCAGCAGCTCCTCTCAGGGGGCCGGGGAGCTGTTTTTT. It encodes CASSSSQGAGELFF.

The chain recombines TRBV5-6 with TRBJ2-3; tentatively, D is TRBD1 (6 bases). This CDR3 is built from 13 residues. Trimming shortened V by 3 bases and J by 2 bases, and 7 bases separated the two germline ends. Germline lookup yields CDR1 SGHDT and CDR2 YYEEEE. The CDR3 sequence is CASSWTVTDTQYF. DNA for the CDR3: TGTGCCAGCAGCTGGACAGTCACAGATACGCAGTATTTT.

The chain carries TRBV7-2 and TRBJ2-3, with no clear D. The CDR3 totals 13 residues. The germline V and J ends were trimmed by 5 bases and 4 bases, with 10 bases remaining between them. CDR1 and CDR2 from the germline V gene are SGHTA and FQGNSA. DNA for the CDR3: TGTGCCAGCAGCCGAGGCCCACCAGATACGCAGTATTTT. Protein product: CASSRGPPDTQYF.

CDR3 in DNA: TGTGCCAGCAGCGCCTCCGGCCCATGGTCTAGCGGGAGCAATGAGCAGTTCTTC. Translation: CASSASGPWSSGSNEQFF. The rearrangement joins TRBV2 to TRBJ2-1; 10 nucleotides align to TRBD2. CDR1 is SNHLY and CDR2 is FYNNEI in the germline V gene. This CDR3 has 18 amino acids. V dropped 6 bases and J dropped 6; count of bases not matched to a gene: 17.

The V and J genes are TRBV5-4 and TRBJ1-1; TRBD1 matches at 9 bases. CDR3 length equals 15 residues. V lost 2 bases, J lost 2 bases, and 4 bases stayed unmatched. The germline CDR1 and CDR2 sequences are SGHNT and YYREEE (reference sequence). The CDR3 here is CASSLQGALNTEAFF. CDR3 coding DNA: TGTGCCAGCAGCTTACAGGGGGCCCTCAACACTGAAGCTTTCTTT.

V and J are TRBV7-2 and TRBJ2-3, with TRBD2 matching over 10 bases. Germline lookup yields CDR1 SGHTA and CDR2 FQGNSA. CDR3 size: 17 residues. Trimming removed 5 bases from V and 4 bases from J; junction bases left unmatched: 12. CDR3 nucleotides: TGTGCCAGCAGCCTACTCACCCAGCGGGGGGGCGCAGATACGCAGTATTTT. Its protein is CASSLLTQRGGADTQYF.

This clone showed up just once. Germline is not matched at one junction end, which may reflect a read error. The CDR3 protein is CSSSLERSGFLAKNSQYF. CDR3 sequence (DNA): TGTTCCAGCAGCTTAGAGCGGAGCGGTTTTCTAGCCAAAAACAGTCAGTACTTC. This chain connects TRBV7-9 to TRBJ2-4, with D possibly matching TRBD2 (5 bases). Germline CDR1 SEHNR, CDR2 FQNEAQ (reference sequence). CDR3 size: 18 residues.

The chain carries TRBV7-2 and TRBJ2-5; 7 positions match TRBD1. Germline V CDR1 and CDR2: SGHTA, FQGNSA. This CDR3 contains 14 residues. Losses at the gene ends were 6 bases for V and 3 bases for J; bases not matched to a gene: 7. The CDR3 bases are TGTGCCAGCAGTAAAGGGACAGTCAAAGAGACCCAGTACTTC. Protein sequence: CASSKGTVKETQYF.

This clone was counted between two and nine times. The DNA for the CDR3 is TGTGCCAGCTCACAGGGCCGGGGCGGGAATCAGCCCCAGCATTTT. Translated: CASSQGRGGNQPQHF. The chain combines TRBV27 with TRBJ1-5; D might be TRBD1 (6 bases). The germline gives CDR1 MNHEY, CDR2 SMNVEV (reference sequence). CDR3 size: 15 residues. The V end was cut by 8 bases, the J end by 4 bases, with 18 bases between.

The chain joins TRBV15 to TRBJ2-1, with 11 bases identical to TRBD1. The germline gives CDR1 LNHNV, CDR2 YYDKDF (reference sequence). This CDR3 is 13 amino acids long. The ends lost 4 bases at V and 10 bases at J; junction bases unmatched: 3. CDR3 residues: CATSKDRGREQFF. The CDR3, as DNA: TGTGCCACCAGCAAGGACAGGGGGCGCGAGCAGTTCTTC.

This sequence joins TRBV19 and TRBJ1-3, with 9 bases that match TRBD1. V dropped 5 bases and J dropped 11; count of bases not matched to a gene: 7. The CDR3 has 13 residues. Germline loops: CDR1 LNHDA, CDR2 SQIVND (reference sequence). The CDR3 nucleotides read TGTGCCAGTAGTGGAATGGACAGGGGCTCCATATATTTT. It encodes CASSGMDRGSIYF.

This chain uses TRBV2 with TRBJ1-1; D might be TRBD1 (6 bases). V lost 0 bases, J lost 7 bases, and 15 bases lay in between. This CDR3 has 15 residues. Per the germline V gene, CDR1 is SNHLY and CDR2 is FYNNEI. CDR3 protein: CASSEAARGANEAFF. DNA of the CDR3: TGTGCCAGCAGTGAAGCGGCACGGGGGGCAAATGAAGCTTTCTTT.

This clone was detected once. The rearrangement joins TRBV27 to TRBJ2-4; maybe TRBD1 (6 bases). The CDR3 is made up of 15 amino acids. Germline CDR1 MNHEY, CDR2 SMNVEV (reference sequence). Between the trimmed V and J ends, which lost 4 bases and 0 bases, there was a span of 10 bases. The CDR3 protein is CASSSYRVAKNIQYF. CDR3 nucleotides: TGTGCCAGCAGTTCATACAGGGTAGCCAAAAACATTCAGTACTTC.

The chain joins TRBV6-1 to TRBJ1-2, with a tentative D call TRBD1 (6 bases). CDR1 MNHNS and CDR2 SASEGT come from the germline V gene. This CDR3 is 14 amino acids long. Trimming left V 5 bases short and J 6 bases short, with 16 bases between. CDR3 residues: CASSSLEQGNGYTF. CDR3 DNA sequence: TGTGCCAGCAGTTCACTGGAACAGGGAAATGGCTACACCTTC.

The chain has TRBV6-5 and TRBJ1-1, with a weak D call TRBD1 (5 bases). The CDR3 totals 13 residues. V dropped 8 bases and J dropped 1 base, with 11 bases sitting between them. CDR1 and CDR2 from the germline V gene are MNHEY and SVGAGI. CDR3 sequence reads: CASGRGWNTEAFF. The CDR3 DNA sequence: TGTGCCAGCGGGAGGGGCTGGAACACTGAAGCTTTCTTT.

In DNA, the CDR3 is TGTGCCATCAGATACGGGCCCAGCGGGGACACAGATACGCAGTATTTT. Its translation is CAIRYGPSGDTDTQYF. The V gene is TRBV10-3, the J gene TRBJ2-3; TRBD2 matches 7 bases. This CDR3 is 16 amino acids long. Trimming took 6 bases from V and 2 from J; bases not matched to a gene: 11. Germline CDR1 and CDR2: ENHRY and SYGVKD.

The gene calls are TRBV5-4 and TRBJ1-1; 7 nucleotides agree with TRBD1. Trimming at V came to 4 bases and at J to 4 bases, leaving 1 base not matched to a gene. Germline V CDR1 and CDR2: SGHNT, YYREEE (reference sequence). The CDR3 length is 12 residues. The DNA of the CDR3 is TGTGCCAGCAGCCAGGGGGGCACTGAAGCTTTCTTT. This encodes CASSQGGTEAFF. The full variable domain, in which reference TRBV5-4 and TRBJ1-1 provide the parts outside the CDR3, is ETGVTQSPTHLIKTRGQQVTLRCSSQSGHNTVSWYQQALGQGPQFIFQYYREEENGRGNFPPRFSGLQFPNYSSELNVNALELDDSALYLCASSQGGTEAFFGQGTRLTVV.

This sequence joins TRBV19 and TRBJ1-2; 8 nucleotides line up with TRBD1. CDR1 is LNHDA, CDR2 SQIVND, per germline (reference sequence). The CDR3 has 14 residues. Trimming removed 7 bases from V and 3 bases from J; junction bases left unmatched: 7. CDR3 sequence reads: CASTAGGRDYGYTF. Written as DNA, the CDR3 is TGTGCCAGTACCGCAGGGGGCCGGGACTATGGCTACACCTTC.

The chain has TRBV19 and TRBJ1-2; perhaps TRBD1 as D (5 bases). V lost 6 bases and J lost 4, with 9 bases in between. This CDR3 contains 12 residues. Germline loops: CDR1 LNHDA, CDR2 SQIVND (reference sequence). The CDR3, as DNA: TGTGCCAGTAGCCAGGGCGGCTATGGCTACACCTTC. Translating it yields CASSQGGYGYTF.

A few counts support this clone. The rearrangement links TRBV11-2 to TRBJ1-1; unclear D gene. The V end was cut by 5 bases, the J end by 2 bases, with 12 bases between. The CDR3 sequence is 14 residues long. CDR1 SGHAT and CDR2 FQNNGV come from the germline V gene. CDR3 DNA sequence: TGTGCCAGCAGCCCCCCGGTTTCCAACACTGAAGCTTTCTTT. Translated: CASSPPVSNTEAFF.

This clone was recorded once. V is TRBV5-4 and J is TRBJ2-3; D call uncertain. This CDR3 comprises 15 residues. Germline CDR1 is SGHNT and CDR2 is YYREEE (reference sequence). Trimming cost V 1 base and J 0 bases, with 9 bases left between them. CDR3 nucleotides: TGTGCCAGCAGCTTGCTACTGTCTAGCACAGATACGCAGTATTTT. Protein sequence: CASSLLLSSTDTQYF.

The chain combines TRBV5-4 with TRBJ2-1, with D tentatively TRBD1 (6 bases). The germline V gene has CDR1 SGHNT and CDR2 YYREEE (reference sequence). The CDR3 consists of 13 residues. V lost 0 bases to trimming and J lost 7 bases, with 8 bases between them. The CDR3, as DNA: TGTGCCAGCAGCTTGGAAGGGGGAAATGAGCAGTTCTTC. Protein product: CASSLEGGNEQFF.

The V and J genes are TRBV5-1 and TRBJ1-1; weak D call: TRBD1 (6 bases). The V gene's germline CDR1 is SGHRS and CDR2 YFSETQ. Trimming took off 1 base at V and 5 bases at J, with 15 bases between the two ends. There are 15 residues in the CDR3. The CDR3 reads CASSLRGAERTEAFF. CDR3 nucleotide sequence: TGCGCCAGCAGCTTGCGGGGGGCGGAACGGACTGAAGCTTTCTTT.

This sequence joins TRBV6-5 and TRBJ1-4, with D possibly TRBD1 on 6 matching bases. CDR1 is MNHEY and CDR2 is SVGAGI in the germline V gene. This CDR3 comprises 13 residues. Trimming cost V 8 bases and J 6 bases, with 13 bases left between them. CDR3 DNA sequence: TGTGCCAGCGGGGGCTTGGGGGATGAAAAACTGTTTTTT. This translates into CASGGLGDEKLFF.

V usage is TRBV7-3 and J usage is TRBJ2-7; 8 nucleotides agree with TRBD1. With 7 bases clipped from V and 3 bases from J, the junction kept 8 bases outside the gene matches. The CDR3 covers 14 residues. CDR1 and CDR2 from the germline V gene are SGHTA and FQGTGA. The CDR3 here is CASTLATGDYEQYF. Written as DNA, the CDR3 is TGTGCCAGCACCCTAGCGACAGGGGACTACGAGCAGTACTTC.